This T cell receptor beta chain was identified in a study of CD8 T cell repertoires and HIV-1 epitope variants. For the study at large: Epitopes were three Gag families plus Nef HW9 and YT9. Equal numbers of autologous T cell-negative cells presented antigen to enriched T cells.

The CDR3 is 16 residues long. Germline CDR1 and CDR2: SGHTS and YDEGEE. With 6 bases clipped from V and 3 bases from J, the junction kept 14 bases outside the gene matches. The method was immunoSEQ multiplex PCR; TCRdb's version includes in-frame clones alone and lacks a portion of them. The table has 5,000 to 6,500 clones, around two thirds seen once; the top ten hold over 40%. Comment on this clone: Its antigen remains unknown.

Whole-study results and caveats: Six of nine antigen-specific clonotypes appeared cross-reactive to autologous or escape variants.

This chain links TRBV5-8 with TRBJ2-5; 7 bases map to TRBD2. The source is a male donor with HIV. The sample comprised cultured CD8+ T cells derived from PBMCs. Here the CDR3 reads CASTDGEGIGEETQYF. CDR3 sequence (DNA): TGTGCCAGCACCGATGGGGAGGGGATAGGGGAAGAGACCCAGTACTTC.